This T cell receptor beta chain was captured in a study of blood T cells in healthy people across ages (dated by TCRdb to 2015 to 2017). In the study overall: In model experiments, template switching captured roughly one uniquely barcoded TCR beta cDNA molecule for every two T cells. To track age-related changes in TCR beta repertoire diversity, the study relied on deep sequencing normalized with unique cDNA molecular identifiers. Donors were grouped into four age groups: young (average 16 years), middle-aged (around 39), aged (roughly 67) and long-lived (over 80). To avoid experimental bias, donors of different ages were distributed randomly across sequencing lanes. Using the same blood draw, the study looked at two additional independent replicas of 1 million unique cDNA reads for two donors, one aged 18 to 30 and the other aged 80 or older.

The library was prepared using 5' RACE. The sample was run on an Illumina HiSeq 2500. A second PCR of roughly 6 to 12 cycles was performed with a sample-barcoded 5' primer and a J-beta primer mix. Each TCR beta cDNA molecule received a unique molecular identifier from a template-switch 5' adaptor carrying 12 random nucleotides. Each sample yielded at least 2.5 million CDR3-containing paired-end reads. First-strand cDNA synthesis was performed from all RNA using the Mint cDNA synthesis kit, with priming by a TRBC-specific oligonucleotide. Following uracil-DNA glycosylase treatment, a first 18-cycle PCR with universal primers M1SS and BC2_uni_R was performed on all cDNA. Per the authors' processing: For normalization, 1 million high-quality reads were randomly selected from each sample, with every read carrying a distinct molecular identifier. Reads with shared molecular identifiers were discarded instead of being binned into consensus sequences. CDR3 identification, clonotype clustering and error correction used MiTCR with a Q25 quality threshold and the strictest error-elimination algorithm. Lower-bound total TCR beta diversity was estimated with a nonparametric unseen species model using Euler transformation. TCRdb redid the processing of the public reads, applying fastp at Q25 and MiXCR, and retained in-frame beta chains. Each entry merges the rows of one CDR3 protein and shows their most common DNA and genes. These V and J calls derive from TCRdb rather than the authors' analysis. In this sample the table shows fewer than 900,000 distinct CDR3 sequences, roughly 35% of which occur a single time. Of the sample, approximately 12% falls within the top ten clones.

The full study reports these points: A strong correlation was found between observed TCR beta diversity and the percentage of naive T cells measured by flow cytometry. Since profiling was done on bulk unsorted PBMCs, naive and antigen-experienced compartments could not be conclusively compared. Estimates of total diversity based on one million sequenced T cells were regarded as lower bounds and as underestimates. Compared with the aged group, the long-lived group had more naive CD4+ T cells, fewer expanded clones and increased TCR diversity, a pattern suggesting age selection. The CMV infection status of donors was not known, potentially confounding age-related changes in expanded clonotypes. Observed TCR beta diversity per million T cells fell roughly linearly with age, and a significant reduction was already apparent by age roughly 40.

Systemically healthy Caucasian individuals from Russia, approximately 39 in total and aged about 6 to 100 years, were included as donors. Each donor gave about 11 milliliters of peripheral blood, drawn into EDTA-treated Vacutainer tubes. PBMCs were isolated by Ficoll-Paque density-gradient centrifugation, with at least 7 million obtained per sample. Total RNA, at least 5 micrograms per sample, was extracted from PBMCs with Trizol reagent. For every donor, an aliquot of PBMCs went through flow cytometry to measure the percentages of naive CD45RAhigh/CD27high T cells. The CDR3 runs 15 amino acids, cysteine and phenylalanine included. CDR3 DNA is the only sequence kept; it has 45 bases, read in frame from the first base. The germline V gene yields SGHRS for CDR1 and YFSETQ for CDR2. Germline trimming amounts to 1 base on V and 7 bases on J, with 6 as the count of junction bases outside the gene matches.

This clonotype has a handful of counts. Its antigen target is currently unknown. Base qualities are not provided; no much larger clone lies one nucleotide away. In this chain, TRBV5-1 is recombined with TRBJ2-1; 9 bases in between match TRBD1. Sequenced sample: blood. This receptor was taken from a man aged 18 to 29 in good health. The CDR3 is CASSLLGQGWNEQFF. The bases read TGCGCCAGCAGCTTGCTGGGACAGGGATGGAATGAGCAGTTCTTC.